The entry below describes one T cell receptor (beta chain). The source of the sample is a study of blood T cells in healthy people across ages. Study summary: With template switching, about one barcoded beta molecule was captured per two T cells.

With a J-beta primer mix and a sample-barcoded 5' primer, a second PCR ran about 6 to 11 cycles. MiXCR, applied by TCRdb to the 5' RACE reads, yields one record per CDR3 protein. The table has under 1,100,000 distinct CDR3 sequences, 25% seen once. The germline CDR1 and CDR2 sequences are SGHTA and FQGTGA. The CDR3 spans 16 residues. Trimming took 0 bases from V and 1 from J, leaving 11 bases between them. This sample also belongs to another study, concerning T cells of mothers and their children.

The sequenced material came from blood. The V gene is TRBV7-3, the J gene TRBJ2-3; D possibly uses TRBD1 or TRBD2 (6 bases each). The TCR sequence derives from a girl aged 2 to 10 in good health. In nucleotides, the CDR3 is TGTGCCAGCAGCTTAACAAACGGGGGCCGCACAGATACGCAGTATTTT. It yields the protein CASSLTNGGRTDTQYF.